The 30 T cell receptor beta chains in this list originate from one sample, sequenced in a study of immune heterogeneity within non-small cell lung tumors. Template input was genomic DNA from bulk tumor (approximately 640 ng per sample). Several biopsies were collected from each primary tumor during surgery. They were spaced as far apart as possible within the tumor mass. Enrolled individuals presented with untreated, newly diagnosed non-small cell lung cancer and received curative surgery. TCR beta CDR3 regions came from multiplex PCR with 32 forward V and 13 reverse J primers. TCRdb re-derived calls from the multiplex PCR reads in MiXCR, one entry per CDR3 protein. In the table there are 8,000 to 13,000 distinct CDR3 sequences, around 17% of which are singletons. Sequencing input: lung tumor tissue. The origin of the receptors is a man aged 35 to 55 with non-small cell lung cancer.

This clonotype showed up many times. The V gene is TRBV6-1, the J gene TRBJ2-1; TRBD2 agrees at 9 bases. The CDR3 covers 17 residues. J gave up 3 bases and V 7 bases, and 13 bases lay outside the gene matches. Germline V gene lookup returns CDR1 MNHNS and CDR2 SASEGT. In DNA, the CDR3 is TGTGCCAGCACTCCTAGGGGAGCGGGGGGCCTCTACAATGAGCAGTTCTTC. It specifies CASTPRGAGGLYNEQFF.

In its sample, this clonotype was seen once. The rearrangement uses TRBV30 and TRBJ1-1; 7 bases line up with TRBD1. V shed 3 bases, J shed 2 bases, and the junction held 9 bases outside the gene matches. This CDR3 has 15 amino acids. In germline, CDR1 is GTSNPN, CDR2 SVGIG (reference sequence). CDR3 in DNA: TGTGCCTGGAGGATGGAGGGGGCTTCTAACACTGAAGCTTTCTTT. Translating it yields CAWRMEGASNTEAFF.

This clonotype came up many times. This chain links TRBV5-4 with TRBJ2-7; D remains unclear. V was cut by 4 bases and J by 5 bases, with 16 bases left in between. Germline V gene data show CDR1 as SGHNT and CDR2 as YYREEE (reference sequence). CDR3 length: 14 amino acids. The CDR3 DNA follows: TGTGCCAGCAGCCAACCGGGTTCCGAGGACGAGCAGTACTTC. Its translation is CASSQPGSEDEQYF.

The chain's CDR3 is CASSSETGTSGRAVYF. In DNA form, the CDR3 reads TGCGCCAGCAGCTCGGAGACCGGGACTAGCGGGAGGGCGGTGTACTTC. This sequence joins TRBV5-1 and TRBJ2-7; 16 bases fit TRBD2. This CDR3 is 16 amino acids long. Germline V gene sequence: CDR1 SGHRS, CDR2 YFSETQ. The trim removed 3 bases at V and 12 bases at J, leaving 12 bases unmatched.

On this clonotype itself: With a much larger clone just one base away, this may be a read error. The V and J genes are TRBV7-3 and TRBJ2-1; 10 bases agree with TRBD2. Germline V gene lookup returns CDR1 SGHTA and CDR2 FQGTGA. The CDR3 is 15 residues long. The CDR3 reads CASSPSGSSYDEQFF. In DNA, the CDR3 is TGTGCCAGCAGCCCTAGCGGGAGCTCCTACGATGAGCAGTTCTTC.

This clonotype came up many times. CDR3 sequence: CASSSGYGETQYF. The CDR3 DNA is TGTGCCAGCAGCTCCGGTTACGGGGAGACCCAGTACTTC. This chain uses TRBV7-2 with TRBJ2-5; D is uncertain. Germline CDR1 is SGHTA and CDR2 is FQGNSA. CDR3 length: 13 amino acids. V dropped 4 bases and J dropped 5 bases, with 11 bases sitting between them.

By share of the sample, this clonotype is medium-sized. The chain links TRBV19 to TRBJ2-7; 10 bases fit TRBD2. Per the germline V gene, CDR1 is LNHDA and CDR2 is SQIVND (reference sequence). This CDR3 region has 17 residues. The J segment lost 3 bases and the V segment lost 7 bases, leaving 15 bases of the junction unmatched. The CDR3 DNA follows: TGTGCCAGTACACCATCTAGCGGGAGTAAGGGTTTCTACGAGCAGTACTTC. It translates to CASTPSSGSKGFYEQYF.

This clonotype was picked up many times. This sequence joins TRBV30 and TRBJ1-5; the D gene is possibly TRBD1 (5 bases). V gave up 3 bases and J gave up 4 bases, with 19 bases separating them. Per the germline V gene, CDR1 is GTSNPN and CDR2 is SVGIG (reference sequence). This CDR3 contains 16 residues. The CDR3 region is CAWRVGFGDGNQPQHF. The CDR3 DNA follows: TGTGCCTGGAGAGTGGGTTTTGGGGACGGAAATCAGCCCCAGCATTTT.

This clonotype was seen repeatedly, ten times or more. The chain uses TRBV29-1 and TRBJ2-1; D is tentatively TRBD1 or TRBD2 (5 bases each). Germline V gene lookup returns CDR1 SQVTM and CDR2 ANQGSEA. This CDR3 has 15 amino acids. V lost 3 bases and J 0 bases, leaving 12 bases between the germline ends. The CDR3 region has the DNA TGCAGCGTTGAGTTGTCAGGGAGCTCCTACAATGAGCAGTTCTTC. This codes for CSVELSGSSYNEQFF.

This clonotype is medium-sized by share. This sequence joins TRBV5-1 and TRBJ2-1; the match to TRBD1 covers 9 bases. CDR3 size: 14 residues. Germline lookup yields CDR1 SGHRS and CDR2 YFSETQ. Trimming took 4 bases from V and 10 from J; bases not matched to a gene: 9. The CDR3 protein is CASSPLQGAGEQFF. The CDR3 DNA follows: TGCGCCAGCAGCCCACTACAGGGGGCGGGGGAGCAGTTCTTC.

CDR3 DNA: TGTGCCAGCAGTCTCCCCCCCAGTATGAACACTGAAGCTTTCTTT. Translated, it gives CASSLPPSMNTEAFF. V and J are TRBV28 and TRBJ1-1; D remains ambiguous. CDR1 and CDR2 from the germline V gene are MDHEN and SYDVKM. V was cut by 5 bases and J by 0 bases, with 13 bases left in between. There are 15 residues in the CDR3. Combining the CDR3 with reference TRBV28 and TRBJ1-1 gives the whole variable domain DVKVTQSSRYLVKRTGEKVFLECVQDMDHENMFWYRQDPGLGLRLIYFSYDVKMKEKGDIPEGYSVSREKKERFSLILESASTNQTSMYLCASSLPPSMNTEAFFGQGTRLTVV.

By its share, this clonotype is medium-sized. The CDR3 bases are TGTGCCAGCGGACAGCACCCAAACGATAACTATGGCTACACCTTC. It yields the protein CASGQHPNDNYGYTF. The chain couples TRBV9 to TRBJ1-2; the D gene is possibly TRBD1 (6 bases). Germline loops: CDR1 SGDLS, CDR2 YYNGEE. This CDR3 is 15 amino acids long. V was cut by 7 bases and J by 1 base, with 17 bases left in between.

By sample fraction, this clonotype is medium-sized. CDR3 sequence: CASSFWDSPLHF. CDR3 DNA: TGTGCCAGCAGTTTTTGGGATTCACCCCTCCACTTT. The chain joins TRBV12-3 or TRBV12-4 to TRBJ1-6, with no clear D. V was shortened by 3 bases and J by 8 bases, with 5 bases between the two germline ends. The CDR3 runs to 12 residues.

This clonotype was recorded at least ten times. The chain combines TRBV3-1 with TRBJ2-3; TRBD2 matches 11 bases. Germline V lookup: CDR1 LGHDT, CDR2 YNNKEL (reference sequence). V lost 1 base to trimming and J lost 6 bases; unmatched junction nucleotides: 3. This CDR3 comprises 15 residues. CDR3: CASSQVAGGADTQYF. CDR3 DNA: TGTGCCAGCAGCCAAGTAGCGGGGGGGGCGGATACGCAGTATTTT.

By share, this clonotype ranks as medium-sized. V gene TRBV12-3 or TRBV12-4 combines with J gene TRBJ2-7, with D tentatively TRBD1 or TRBD2 (5 bases each). This CDR3 contains 13 residues. Trimming pared 1 base from V and 1 base from J, leaving 5 bases between. The CDR3 loop reads CASSLGGSYEQYF. The CDR3, as DNA: TGTGCCAGCAGTTTAGGGGGGTCCTACGAGCAGTACTTC.

This chain connects TRBV7-2 to TRBJ1-6, with D tentatively TRBD1 (6 bases). Deletions cut 5 bases from V and 9 bases from J, with 17 bases between. This CDR3 comprises 15 residues. Germline V gene data show CDR1 as SGHTA and CDR2 as FQGNSA. This CDR3 reads CASSPRDNVGSPLHF. The CDR3 DNA follows: TGTGCCAGCAGCCCCCGGGACAATGTAGGTTCACCCCTCCACTTT. Full variable domain (missing parts from reference TRBV7-2 and TRBJ1-6): GAGVSQSPSNKVTEKGKDVELRCDPISGHTALYWYRQSLGQGLEFLIYFQGNSAPDKSGLPSDRFSAERTGGSVSTLTIQRTQQEDSAVYLCASSPRDNVGSPLHFGNGTRLTVT.

By its share, this clonotype is medium-sized. The chain recombines TRBV5-1 with TRBJ2-7; weak D call: TRBD1 (6 bases). CDR3 length equals 15 residues. V was pared by 0 bases and J by 2 bases, with 12 bases between. CDR1 and CDR2 (germline): SGHRS, YFSETQ. As DNA, the CDR3 is TGCGCCAGCAGCTTGGTGACAGGACAAACCTACGAGCAGTACTTC. Encoded protein: CASSLVTGQTYEQYF.

By share, this clonotype counts as medium-sized (0.01 to 0.1%). This chain links TRBV10-1 with TRBJ2-7; 7 bases are a match to TRBD2. The CDR3 sequence is 22 residues long. The ends lost 2 bases at V and 6 bases at J; junction bases unmatched: 31. In germline, CDR1 is WNHNN, CDR2 SYGVQD (reference sequence). The CDR3 sequence: CASSEARVGRLALSVPSGEQYF. CDR3 coding DNA: TGCGCCAGCAGTGAGGCAAGAGTGGGGAGACTAGCCTTATCGGTACCCTCGGGCGAGCAGTACTTC.

This clonotype was seen at least ten times. The genes are TRBV12-3 or TRBV12-4 and TRBJ2-5; possibly TRBD1 or TRBD2 for D (5 bases each). The CDR3 consists of 15 residues. Between the trimmed V and J ends, which lost 4 bases and 5 bases, there was a span of 17 bases. CDR3 DNA sequence: TGTGCCAGCAGTTCCGGGACCACAGGCGGGGAGACCCAGTACTTC. It yields the protein CASSSGTTGGETQYF.

This clonotype came up many times. The junction does not match germline at one end; this may be a read error. This rearrangement joins TRBV14 to TRBJ1-4; 10 positions match TRBD1. Per the germline V gene, CDR1 is SGHDN and CDR2 is FVKESK. The CDR3 spans 18 residues. CDR3 DNA sequence: TGTGCCAGCAGCCCGCCAATGGGACAGGGGTTGTTTGTAAGTCCCCCCGTATTT. Encoded protein: CASSPPMGQGLFVSPPVF.

This clonotype showed up many times. The chain combines TRBV7-9 with TRBJ2-7, with 11 bases aligning to TRBD2. Germline V CDR1 and CDR2: SEHNR, FQNEAQ (reference sequence). The CDR3 runs 15 residues. The V and J ends lost 0 bases and 2 bases, in that order; junction bases with no gene match: 0. CDR3 amino acids: CASSLATSGAYEQYF. CDR3 DNA: TGTGCCAGCAGCTTAGCGACTAGCGGGGCCTACGAGCAGTACTTC.

Sample share makes this clonotype medium-sized. This rearrangement joins TRBV6-2 or TRBV6-3 to TRBJ2-7; unclear D gene. The CDR3 loop spans 13 amino acids. V lost 2 bases and J 2 bases, leaving 7 bases between the germline ends. In germline, CDR1 is MNHEY, CDR2 SVGEGT. The CDR3 spells CASSYGVTYEQYF. The CDR3 nucleotides are TGTGCCAGCAGTTACGGCGTTACCTACGAGCAGTACTTC.

The chain has TRBV6-1 and TRBJ2-2, with a tentative D call TRBD2 (6 bases). Germline CDR1 and CDR2: MNHNS and SASEGT. V lost 2 bases and J lost 4, with 11 bases in between. CDR3 length equals 15 residues. The CDR3 here is CASSEIAGTTGELFF. CDR3 bases: TGTGCCAGCAGTGAAATTGCGGGAACCACCGGGGAGCTGTTTTTT.

A remark on this clonotype: A much bigger clone sits one base away, suggesting this may be a read error. The V gene is TRBV6-5, the J gene TRBJ1-2; possible D gene TRBD1, 6 bases. Germline-derived CDR1 and CDR2 are MNHEY and SVGAGI. The CDR3 covers 13 residues. V lost 6 bases, J lost 8 bases, and 16 bases lay in between. CDR3 sequence reads: CASRYTGLRGYTF. In nucleotides, the CDR3 is TGTGCCAGCAGATATACAGGGCTCAGAGGCTACACCTTC.

This clonotype was found many times. This chain joins TRBV5-1 and TRBJ2-3; no firm D call. Germline V gene lookup returns CDR1 SGHRS and CDR2 YFSETQ. V was clipped by 0 bases and J by 2 bases, with 10 bases between them. The CDR3 length is 15 residues. The CDR3 protein is CASSLATLNTDTQYF. CDR3 DNA sequence: TGCGCCAGCAGCTTGGCCACTCTGAACACAGATACGCAGTATTTT. Based on the CDR3 plus reference TRBV5-1 and TRBJ2-3, the full variable domain is KAGVTQTPRYLIKTRGQQVTLSCSPISGHRSVSWYQQTPGQGLQFLFEYFSETQRNKGNFPGRFSGRQFSNSRSEMNVSTLELGDSALYLCASSLATLNTDTQYFGPGTRLTVL.

With respect to this clonotype: A read error is possible here, since a much larger clone lies one base away. The chain recombines TRBV15 with TRBJ2-1; 7 bases align to TRBD2. Losses at the gene ends were 11 bases for V and 7 bases for J; bases not matched to a gene: 14. CDR1 and CDR2 from the germline V gene are LNHNV and YYDKDF (reference sequence). CDR3 length equals 14 residues. CDR3 sequence reads: CASGWGGGANEQFF. The CDR3 DNA sequence: TGTGCCTCCGGGTGGGGGGGTGGGGCAAATGAGCAGTTCTTC. The full variable domain, with the rest looked up from reference TRBV15 and TRBJ2-1, is DAMVIQNPRYQVTQFGKPVTLSCSQTLNHNVMYWYQQKSSQAPKLLFHYYDKDFNNEADTPDNFQSRRPNTSFCFLDIRSPGLGDTAMYLCASGWGGGANEQFFGPGTRLTVL.

There are a few counts of this clonotype. Just one base apart from a much larger clone, this may be a read error. The chain joins TRBV5-8 to TRBJ2-1; D is perhaps TRBD1 or TRBD2 (5 bases each). The V gene's germline CDR1 is SGHTS and CDR2 YDEGEE. The CDR3 has 15 amino acids. CDR3 sequence: CASSRGLTTYNEQLF. The CDR3 coding sequence is TGTGCCAGCAGTCGGGGCCTTACAACATACAATGAGCAGCTCTTC.

In its sample, this clonotype was seen many times. The CDR3 DNA is TGCGCCAGCAGCCCGGGCGGGGCAGGGGACGAAAAACTGTTTTTT. Amino acids: CASSPGGAGDEKLFF. The chain links TRBV5-1 to TRBJ1-4; D is perhaps TRBD1 (6 bases). The V end lost 4 bases, the J end lost 8 bases, and 18 bases lay between the germline ends. The CDR3 consists of 15 residues. Per germline, CDR1 SGHRS and CDR2 YFSETQ.

On this clonotype: The CDR3 does not close with the conserved phenylalanine or tryptophan, likely indicating a read error. No DNA is shown, since the ends of the CDR3 on it are uncertain; the CDR3 is the one TCRdb lists. The chain combines TRBV28 with TRBJ2-3; the D call in the table, TRBD2, was not verified against the DNA. The length of the CDR3 is 13 amino acids, counting both ends. Germline V CDR1 and CDR2: MDHEN, SYDVKM. CDR3 protein: CASSRGYEQYFGP.

On this clonotype: The CDR3 ends on some other residue instead of the conserved phenylalanine or tryptophan, so this is likely a read error. The DNA is omitted, as the CDR3 cannot be located on it reliably, and the CDR3 follows TCRdb's listing. The chain joins TRBV27 to TRBJ2-3; the table names TRBD2, a call not compared with the DNA. The CDR3 length equals 14 residues, ends included. The germline V gene encodes CDR1 MNHEY and CDR2 SMNVEV (reference sequence). CDR3 sequence reads: CASSSSSYEQYFGP.